This TCR beta chain was obtained from a study of PD-1 blockade in classical Hodgkin lymphoma. J lost 7 bases, V lost 6 bases, and 7 bases had no gene match. Looked up from germline, CDR1 is SQVTM and CDR2 is ANQGSEA. The CDR3 covers 14 residues. TCRdb keeps only in-frame clones here, not all; method: immunoSEQ multiplex PCR. The sample includes over 90,000 clones, roughly nine tenths of them seen just once. Each patient relapsed following autologous stem cell transplantation, and prior brentuximab vedotin exposure differed. The source was peripheral blood mononuclear cells (PBMCs), collected before the second cycle of nivolumab. This clonotype originated in a human donor with classical Hodgkin lymphoma. This chain joins TRBV29-1 and TRBJ2-2, with 11 bases fitting TRBD2. The CDR3 DNA follows: TGCAGCGTCCCGGGACTAGCGGACATCGGGGAGCTGTTTTTT. Protein sequence: CSVPGLADIGELFF.